These T cell receptor beta chains were read from a single sample in a study of cytomegalovirus exposure and HLA in healthy donors. Libraries were prepared by immunoSEQ multiplex PCR; TCRdb keeps only in-frame clonotypes and omits some of them. The sample consists of more than 100,000 clones, about 83% of them appearing once. Input material: PBMCs. Receptors were obtained from a woman in her 40s in good health and CMV-seropositive. Each CDR3 is given with its conserved first and last residue. The D gene is left open where the match is weak.

j_call | d_call | v_call | cdr3_nt | cdr3_aa
TRBJ2-5 | TRBD2 | TRBV18 | TGTGCCAGCTCATCAGACTCCCGGACTAGCAAAGAGACCCAGTACTTC | CASSSDSRTSKETQYF
TRBJ2-7 | TRBD2 | TRBV2 | TGTGCCGGCGGGGGGGCCCGGGGGCGCTCCTACGAGCAGTACTTC | CAGGGARGRSYEQYF
TRBJ2-1 | TRBD1 | TRBV7-3 | TGTGCCAGCAGCAGACAGGGGGCCCCCTACAATGAGCAGTTCTTC | CASSRQGAPYNEQFF
TRBJ2-5 | . | TRBV7-9 | TGTGCCAGCAGCTTTCTCAGGCCTCAAGAGACCCAGTACTTC | CASSFLRPQETQYF
TRBJ2-5 | TRBD2 | TRBV5-4 | TGTGCCAGCAGCTTGTTCTTCCCTAGCGGGAGTCAAGAGACCCAGTACTTC | CASSLFFPSGSQETQYF
TRBJ1-2 | . | TRBV19 | TGTGCCAGTAGTCAGACGGGTGGCTACACCTTC | CASSQTGGYTF
TRBJ2-7 | TRBD1 | TRBV6-6 | TGTGCCAGCAGACTAGGGGCCGGGACAGCCTACGAGCAGTACTTC | CASRLGAGTAYEQYF
TRBJ1-1 | . | TRBV10-3 | TGTGCCATCAACCCCGGGACAAAGAACACTGAAGCTTTCTTT | CAINPGTKNTEAFF
TRBJ1-2 | . | TRBV9 | TGTGCCAGCAGCCCTCGACAGGCCGAAAACTATGGCTACACCTTC | CASSPRQAENYGYTF
TRBJ1-4 | . | TRBV9 | TGTGCCAGCAGCGTAGGGGGGGGCGGAAATGAAAAACTGTTTTTT | CASSVGGGGNEKLFF
TRBJ2-7 | TRBD1 | TRBV5-1 | TGCGCCAGCAGCTTGGCTGTGGACAGGACCTACGAGCAGTACTTC | CASSLAVDRTYEQYF
TRBJ2-3 | TRBD2 | TRBV5-1 | TGCGCCAGCAGCTTGGGTAGCGGGGACACAGATACGCAGTATTTT | CASSLGSGDTDTQYF
TRBJ2-1 | . | TRBV11-3 | TGTGCCAGCAGCGGGAGCTTTAATGAGCAGTTCTTC | CASSGSFNEQFF
TRBJ2-5 | TRBD1 | TRBV10-2 | TGCGCCACCGGGCCGGGACAGCAAGAGGCCCAGTACTTC | CATGPGQQEAQYF
TRBJ1-2 | . | TRBV6-5 | TGTGCCACGAACGGGGAGGGTAACTATGGCTACACCTTC | CATNGEGNYGYTF
TRBJ1-4 | TRBD1 | TRBV5-1 | TGCGCCAGCAGCTTACAGGGGAGCGGAGAAAAACTGTTTTTT | CASSLQGSGEKLFF
TRBJ2-1 | TRBD2 | TRBV5-1 | TGCGCCAGCAAGCAGCGGGGGGAGACCTACAATGAGCAGTTCTTC | CASKQRGETYNEQFF
TRBJ1-1 | TRBD1 | TRBV27 | TGTGCCAGCAGTTTACGACAGGGAAATGAAGCTTTCTTT | CASSLRQGNEAFF
TRBJ2-7 | TRBD1 | TRBV5-5 | TGTGCCAGCAGCTTGGACAGGGGTCCCGGGTACTTC | CASSLDRGPGYF
TRBJ1-5 | TRBD1 | TRBV2 | TGTGCCAGCAGCTTGGACAGGGGGGTTAGCAATCAGCCCCAGCATTTT | CASSLDRGVSNQPQHF
TRBJ1-1 | . | TRBV9 | TGTGCCAGCAGCGTAGAGGGGTTCTCCGGGGGAGACACTGAAGCTTTCTTT | CASSVEGFSGGDTEAFF
TRBJ2-5 | . | TRBV15 | TGTGCCACCAGCAGAGATTTCGTAGAGACCCAGTACTTC | CATSRDFVETQYF
TRBJ1-2 | TRBD1 | TRBV29-1 | TGCAGCGTTTCAGGGGGCCCTCTGGGCTACACCTTC | CSVSGGPLGYTF
TRBJ2-7 | . | TRBV4-1 | TGCGCCAGCAGCCAGCACAGGGCCTCCGAGCAGTACTTC | CASSQHRASEQYF
TRBJ2-5 | TRBD1 | TRBV5-8 | TGTGCCAGCAGCTTGGCGTTGACAGGGGGCCAAGAGACCCAGTACTTC | CASSLALTGGQETQYF
TRBJ1-2 | . | TRBV7-8 | TGTGCCAGTGGGGACAAGCACACTCATGGCTACACCTTC | CASGDKHTHGYTF
TRBJ2-7 | . | TRBV5-1 | TGCGCCAGCAGCTTGCGAGAGACGGGCTCCTACGAGCAGTACTTC | CASSLRETGSYEQYF
TRBJ2-7 | . | TRBV5-1 | TGCGCCAGCAGCTTGGGACTTGTTTACGAGCAGTACTTC | CASSLGLVYEQYF
TRBJ2-7 | . | TRBV19 | TGTGCCAGTAGTGTAGGAGTTGCGCAGTACTTC | CASSVGVAQYF
TRBJ2-3 | TRBD2 | TRBV5-1 | TGCGCCAGCAGCGAAGGCGGGAGCACTAATACGCAGTATTTT | CASSEGGSTNTQYF
TRBJ2-5 | . | TRBV11-2 | TGTGCCAGCAGCCTAGCACCATCCGGGTCCGAATTTAGGGAGACCCAGTACTTC | CASSLAPSGSEFRETQYF